The clone carrying this T cell receptor (beta chain) was counted many times. Its matching antigen is unknown. Template switching added a universal primer site; cDNA carried unique molecular identifiers. TCRdb independently ran MiXCR on the 5' RACE reads; one entry per CDR3 protein. In the table there are approximately 600,000 distinct CDR3 sequences, 7% to 7.5% of which are singletons. This specimen comes from a study of identical twins. In every case, the donor was a healthy Caucasian. In germline, CDR1 is SGHAT, CDR2 FQNNGV. The CDR3 runs 15 residues. The ends were cut back, 0 bases at V and 2 bases at J, with 10 bases in the middle. Study-wide points: Insertions were reduced in abundant cord blood beta clonotypes but not in memory repertoires. Not following the same donors, the study drew its conclusions from cross-sectional statistical analysis.

The sample was also reused in another study, on yellow fever vaccine responses in identical twins.

The clonotype was recovered from a woman between 18 and 29 years old in good health. The sample taken for sequencing was PBMCs. This rearrangement joins TRBV11-2 to TRBJ1-2; no firm D call. For the CDR3, the DNA is TGTGCCAGCAGCTTAGAGTCAGTAAGCAACTATGGCTACACCTTC. Translation gives CASSLESVSNYGYTF.